This TCR beta chain was sequenced in a study of shared clonotypes between healthy human individuals. As for the study in general: Per donor, CD8 memory used one plate, CD8 naive used two, CD4 memory used three and CD4 naive used three.

Per the authors' pipeline: Filtering differed because ImmunoSEQ produced junction-only sequences that carried no quality scores. Clones were sequenced by immunoSEQ multiplex PCR, and TCRdb holds only the in-frame ones, with some missing. That table gives V, J and clone size, and the DNA gave D and trimming. The sample includes some 2,500,000 clones, 93% of them seen just once. CDR1 and CDR2 (germline): SGHRS, YFSETQ. The CDR3 has 14 residues. With 5 bases clipped from V and 2 bases from J, the junction kept 3 bases outside the gene matches. The V call is TRBV5-1, the J call TRBJ2-5; TRBD2 agrees at 10 bases. The sequence derives from a man between 18 and 29 years old in good health. Some clones in this sample may be carry-over from other donors' samples. Sequences were obtained from naive CD4+ T cells from PBMCs. As for subset: CD45RA+ positively selected. This CDR3 is CASRAGLAQETQYF. The CDR3 region has the DNA TGCGCCAGCAGAGCGGGACTAGCGCAAGAGACCCAGTACTTC.